Following are 6 T cell receptor beta chains from one sample sequenced in a study of T cell repertoires in cytomegalovirus infection. TCRdb recomputed calls from the reads with MiXCR, one row per CDR3 protein. There are fewer than 300,000 distinct CDR3 sequences in the sample; about 26% occur only once, and approximately 15% lies in the top ten. What was sequenced was PBMCs. These receptors all come from a human donor in good health (CMV status not recorded). Some clones in this sample may be carry-over from other donors' samples.

The chain recombines TRBV5-5 with TRBJ2-2; 7 bases are shared with TRBD2. Germline trimming cut 1 base from V and 3 bases from J; bases unmatched to any gene: 6. The CDR3 has 16 amino acids. The germline gives CDR1 SGHKS, CDR2 YYEKEE (reference sequence). CDR3 bases: TGTGCCAGCAGCTTGTGGGCGGGAGAATACACCGGGGAGCTGTTTTTT. Residues: CASSLWAGEYTGELFF. Looking up the rest from reference TRBV5-5 and TRBJ2-2 gives the full variable domain: DAGVTQSPTHLIKTRGQQVTLRCSPISGHKSVSWYQQVLGQGPQFIFQYYEKEERGRGNFPDRFSARQFPNYSSELNVNALLLGDSALYLCASSLWAGEYTGELFFGEGSRLTVL.

This clonotype showed up just a few times. The gene calls are TRBV5-5 and TRBJ2-3; the D gene is possibly TRBD1 (6 bases). Germline values: CDR1 SGHKS, CDR2 YYEKEE (reference sequence). The CDR3 loop spans 15 amino acids. Trimming took 4 bases from V and 3 from J, leaving 15 bases between them. The DNA for the CDR3 is TGTGCCAGCAGCCAGTCATCGACAGGAACAGATACGCAGTATTTT. Residues: CASSQSSTGTDTQYF.

This clonotype was picked up many times. The rearrangement uses TRBV10-3 and TRBJ2-1; maybe TRBD1 (6 bases). The CDR3 is 15 residues long. Trimming removed 5 bases from V and 4 bases from J, with 15 bases in between. Germline CDR1 and CDR2: ENHRY and SYGVKD. The DNA of the CDR3 is TGTGCCATCAGTTCAGTAGGACAGAATTACAATGAGCAGTTCTTC. Encoded protein: CAISSVGQNYNEQFF.

V and J are TRBV12-3 or TRBV12-4 and TRBJ1-4, with D unclear. There are 15 residues in the CDR3. V was shortened by 1 base and J by 7 bases, with 13 bases between the two germline ends. The CDR3 bases are TGTGCCAGCAGTTTAGAGAGTCTTCGGGGTGAAAAACTGTTTTTT. Amino acid sequence: CASSLESLRGEKLFF.

This clonotype was observed a handful of times. The chain carries TRBV7-2 and TRBJ2-5; no firm D call. V was shortened by 5 bases and J by 5 bases, with 12 bases between the two germline ends. The CDR3 has 13 amino acids. CDR1 is SGHTA, CDR2 FQGNSA, per germline. CDR3 sequence reads: CASSAPSFETQYF. The CDR3 region has the DNA TGTGCCAGCAGCGCCCCTTCTTTCGAGACCCAGTACTTC.

This clonotype was observed at least ten times. The chain is built from TRBV6-2 or TRBV6-3 and TRBJ2-7; TRBD2 matches at 13 bases. This CDR3 contains 17 residues. Trimming removed 6 bases from V and 3 bases from J; junction bases left unmatched: 11. Germline V gene sequence: CDR1 MNHEY, CDR2 SVGEGT. The CDR3 sequence is CASSTGTSGIFSYEQYF. CDR3 nucleotides: TGTGCCAGCAGCACTGGGACTAGCGGGATCTTCAGCTACGAGCAGTACTTC.